This is a list of T cell receptor beta chains from one sample in a study of response to subunit inactivated influenza vaccine. TCRdb reprocessed the RT-PCR reads with MiXCR, giving one entry per CDR3 protein. The sample yields under 800,000 distinct CDR3 sequences, roughly 13% seen once. The sequencing used PBMCs from blood, collected around 14 days before vaccination. These receptors were collected from a man between 45 and 60 years old who received an inactivated influenza vaccine. Both conserved end residues are part of each CDR3. The order of the fields is D gene, J gene, V gene, clone size, CDR3 protein, CDR3 DNA. D genes are given only for firm matches. Some rows mark clone size as missing; the rest say once, few, many or name a class of expanded clone.

D gene: .
J gene: TRBJ2-5
V gene: TRBV4-2
clone size: .
CDR3 protein: CASSAQGETQYF
CDR3 DNA: TGTGCCAGCAGCGCCCAGGGGGAGACCCAGTACTTC

D gene: .
J gene: TRBJ1-1
V gene: TRBV12-3/TRBV12-4
clone size: few
CDR3 protein: CASSSQSGGGDGKAFF
CDR3 DNA: TGTGCCAGCAGTTCCCAGAGCGGGGGAGGGGACGGTAAAGCTTTCTTT

D gene: TRBD2
J gene: TRBJ2-7
V gene: TRBV20-1
clone size: .
CDR3 protein: CSARVAGPRYEQYF
CDR3 DNA: TGCAGTGCTAGAGTAGCGGGACCGCGCTACGAGCAGTACTTC

D gene: TRBD1
J gene: TRBJ2-3
V gene: TRBV5-4
clone size: few
CDR3 protein: CASWDSPRDTQYF
CDR3 DNA: TGTGCCAGCTGGGACAGCCCCAGGGATACGCAGTATTTT

D gene: .
J gene: TRBJ1-5
V gene: TRBV16
clone size: few
CDR3 protein: CASSRRDPRQPQHF
CDR3 DNA: TGTGCCAGCAGCCGCCGGGACCCACGCCAGCCCCAGCATTTT

D gene: TRBD2
J gene: TRBJ2-1
V gene: TRBV7-8
clone size: .
CDR3 protein: CASRAGVNNEQFF
CDR3 DNA: TGTGCCAGCAGAGCGGGGGTTAACAATGAGCAGTTCTTC

D gene: TRBD1
J gene: TRBJ1-2
V gene: TRBV7-9
clone size: .
CDR3 protein: CASSSRDRNYGYTF
CDR3 DNA: TGTGCCAGCAGCTCCCGGGACAGGAACTATGGCTACACCTTC

D gene: TRBD1
J gene: TRBJ1-1
V gene: TRBV7-8
clone size: few
CDR3 protein: CASSLDRDRTEAFF
CDR3 DNA: TGTGCCAGCAGCCTAGACCGGGACAGAACTGAAGCTTTCTTT

D gene: TRBD1
J gene: TRBJ1-1
V gene: TRBV4-3
clone size: once
CDR3 protein: CASRRGPGEGTEAFF
CDR3 DNA: TGCGCCAGCAGAAGGGGGCCGGGGGAAGGCACTGAAGCTTTCTTT

D gene: .
J gene: TRBJ1-5
V gene: TRBV12-3/TRBV12-4
clone size: many
CDR3 protein: CASSFRSSNQPQHF
CDR3 DNA: TGTGCCAGCAGTTTTCGGAGTAGCAATCAGCCCCAGCATTTT

D gene: TRBD1
J gene: TRBJ2-7
V gene: TRBV10-3
clone size: many
CDR3 protein: CANPKTGVSKCF
CDR3 DNA: TGTGCCAACCCGAAGACAGGGGTCTCTAAGTGCTTC

D gene: .
J gene: TRBJ1-5
V gene: TRBV6-2/TRBV6-3
clone size: .
CDR3 protein: CASSYTPLSGQPQHF
CDR3 DNA: TGTGCCAGCAGTTACACTCCCTTATCAGGTCAGCCCCAGCATTTT

D gene: .
J gene: TRBJ2-4
V gene: TRBV20-1
clone size: .
CDR3 protein: CIASSGRNIQYF
CDR3 DNA: TGCATTGCTAGCTCCGGACGAAACATTCAGTACTTC

D gene: .
J gene: TRBJ2-3
V gene: TRBV7-2
clone size: .
CDR3 protein: CASSYYNREGTQYF
CDR3 DNA: TGTGCCAGCAGCTACTACAACAGGGAGGGTACGCAGTATTTT

D gene: TRBD2
J gene: TRBJ2-2
V gene: TRBV7-2
clone size: once
CDR3 protein: CASSPRGRGGTTGELFF
CDR3 DNA: TGTGCCAGCAGCCCTCGGGGGCGGGGGGGCACAACCGGGGAGCTGTTTTTT

D gene: .
J gene: TRBJ1-5
V gene: TRBV10-3
clone size: few
CDR3 protein: CAISGAYSNQPQHF
CDR3 DNA: TGTGCCATCTCCGGAGCTTATAGCAATCAGCCCCAGCATTTT

D gene: .
J gene: TRBJ1-5
V gene: TRBV12-3/TRBV12-4
clone size: few
CDR3 protein: CASSFMRGQPQHF
CDR3 DNA: TGTGCCAGCAGTTTCATGAGGGGTCAGCCCCAGCATTTT

D gene: TRBD1
J gene: TRBJ1-6
V gene: TRBV11-2
clone size: few
CDR3 protein: CASSSHRDRGENSPLHF
CDR3 DNA: TGTGCCAGCAGCTCTCACCGGGACAGGGGGGAAAATTCACCCCTCCACTTT

D gene: TRBD2
J gene: TRBJ2-5
V gene: TRBV4-1
clone size: .
CDR3 protein: CASSQETSGGAVETQYF
CDR3 DNA: TGCGCCAGCAGCCAGGAAACTAGCGGGGGGGCCGTAGAGACCCAGTACTTC

D gene: .
J gene: TRBJ2-7
V gene: TRBV6-1
clone size: few
CDR3 protein: CATMEMGREQYF
CDR3 DNA: TGTGCCACTATGGAAATGGGAAGGGAGCAGTACTTC

D gene: TRBD1
J gene: TRBJ1-5
V gene: TRBV18
clone size: few
CDR3 protein: CASSITGTGGGQPQHF
CDR3 DNA: TGTGCCAGCTCAATCACCGGGACAGGGGGCGGGCAGCCCCAGCATTTT

D gene: TRBD1
J gene: TRBJ2-3
V gene: TRBV6-1
clone size: .
CDR3 protein: CASSATGGSTDTQYF
CDR3 DNA: TGTGCCAGCAGTGCCACAGGGGGCAGCACAGATACGCAGTATTTT

D gene: TRBD1
J gene: TRBJ1-3
V gene: TRBV12-3/TRBV12-4
clone size: .
CDR3 protein: CASIAGGAGNTIYF
CDR3 DNA: TGTGCCAGCATCGCAGGGGGCGCCGGAAACACCATATATTTT

D gene: TRBD1
J gene: TRBJ1-5
V gene: TRBV7-8
clone size: few
CDR3 protein: CASSSGTVNQPQHF
CDR3 DNA: TGTGCCAGCAGCTCAGGGACAGTCAATCAGCCCCAGCATTTT

D gene: .
J gene: TRBJ2-7
V gene: TRBV28
clone size: few
CDR3 protein: CASRPGRAGSEQYF
CDR3 DNA: TGTGCCAGCAGACCGGGCAGGGCCGGCAGCGAGCAGTACTTC

D gene: .
J gene: TRBJ2-6
V gene: TRBV7-8
clone size: few
CDR3 protein: CASSLARRSSGANVLTF
CDR3 DNA: TGTGCCAGCAGCTTAGCCCGCAGGAGCTCTGGGGCCAACGTCCTGACTTTC

D gene: TRBD2
J gene: TRBJ2-7
V gene: TRBV20-1
clone size: few
CDR3 protein: CSARLGLAGYEQYF
CDR3 DNA: TGCAGTGCTAGATTAGGACTAGCGGGGTACGAGCAGTACTTC

D gene: .
J gene: TRBJ1-3
V gene: TRBV12-3/TRBV12-4
clone size: .
CDR3 protein: CASSLGGPSSGNTIYF
CDR3 DNA: TGTGCCAGCAGTTTAGGGGGACCTTCCTCTGGAAACACCATATATTTT

D gene: TRBD1
J gene: TRBJ2-7
V gene: TRBV5-1
clone size: few
CDR3 protein: CASSSRTGSHEQYF
CDR3 DNA: TGCGCCAGCAGCTCTAGGACAGGATCCCACGAGCAGTACTTC

D gene: TRBD2
J gene: TRBJ2-4
V gene: TRBV20-1
clone size: .
CDR3 protein: CSALVTSGRNIQYF
CDR3 DNA: TGCAGTGCCCTTGTGACTAGCGGGAGGAACATTCAGTACTTC

D gene: TRBD2
J gene: TRBJ2-1
V gene: TRBV29-1
clone size: few
CDR3 protein: CSVRLAGGAEQFF
CDR3 DNA: TGCAGCGTCCGACTAGCGGGAGGGGCTGAGCAGTTCTTC

D gene: TRBD2
J gene: TRBJ2-1
V gene: TRBV23-1
clone size: .
CDR3 protein: CASSLQRGGPSSYNEQFF
CDR3 DNA: TGCGCCAGCAGTCTCCAGCGGGGGGGTCCAAGCTCCTACAATGAGCAGTTCTTC

D gene: TRBD2
J gene: TRBJ2-5
V gene: TRBV4-2
clone size: .
CDR3 protein: CASSQVPASGNRETQYF
CDR3 DNA: TGTGCCAGCAGCCAAGTGCCGGCTAGCGGGAATAGAGAGACCCAGTACTTC

D gene: .
J gene: TRBJ2-7
V gene: TRBV5-1
clone size: .
CDR3 protein: CASSLALRRYEQYF
CDR3 DNA: TGCGCCAGCAGCTTGGCCCTCAGGAGGTACGAGCAGTACTTC

D gene: .
J gene: TRBJ2-7
V gene: TRBV7-2
clone size: few
CDR3 protein: CASSLAAGLSYEQYF
CDR3 DNA: TGTGCCAGCAGCTTAGCAGCGGGCCTCTCCTACGAGCAGTACTTC

D gene: TRBD2
J gene: TRBJ2-5
V gene: TRBV7-2
clone size: many
CDR3 protein: CASSSQSSGGETQYF
CDR3 DNA: TGTGCCAGCAGCTCCCAGTCAAGCGGGGGAGAGACCCAGTACTTC

D gene: TRBD2
J gene: TRBJ2-2
V gene: TRBV29-1
clone size: many
CDR3 protein: CSVDRGGAGELFF
CDR3 DNA: TGCAGCGTTGACCGGGGAGGGGCCGGGGAGCTGTTTTTT

D gene: .
J gene: TRBJ2-7
V gene: TRBV12-3/TRBV12-4
clone size: many
CDR3 protein: CASSLGRPQQYF
CDR3 DNA: TGTGCCAGCAGTTTAGGCCGCCCCCAGCAGTACTTC

D gene: .
J gene: TRBJ1-2
V gene: TRBV20-1
clone size: many
CDR3 protein: CSARDEGYGYTF
CDR3 DNA: TGCAGTGCTAGAGATGAAGGGTATGGCTACACCTTC

D gene: .
J gene: TRBJ2-3
V gene: TRBV5-1
clone size: few
CDR3 protein: CASSGRSTLDTQYF
CDR3 DNA: TGCGCCAGCAGTGGACGGTCCACACTAGATACGCAGTATTTT

D gene: .
J gene: TRBJ2-5
V gene: TRBV28
clone size: few
CDR3 protein: CASRDIQETQYF
CDR3 DNA: TGTGCCAGCAGGGACATCCAAGAGACCCAGTACTTC

D gene: .
J gene: TRBJ1-2
V gene: TRBV12-3/TRBV12-4
clone size: few
CDR3 protein: CASNPTGNYGYTF
CDR3 DNA: TGTGCCAGCAACCCGACAGGAAACTATGGCTACACCTTC

D gene: .
J gene: TRBJ1-6
V gene: TRBV20-1
clone size: .
CDR3 protein: CSARDESGRGVSPLHF
CDR3 DNA: TGCAGTGCTAGAGATGAGTCAGGCAGGGGCGTTTCACCCCTCCACTTT

D gene: .
J gene: TRBJ2-5
V gene: TRBV5-1
clone size: once
CDR3 protein: CASSTGQLQETQYF
CDR3 DNA: TGCGCCAGCAGCACCGGACAGTTGCAAGAGACCCAGTACTTC

D gene: .
J gene: TRBJ2-2
V gene: TRBV14
clone size: .
CDR3 protein: CASSPGLMAGELFF
CDR3 DNA: TGTGCCAGCAGCCCCGGACTCATGGCCGGGGAGCTGTTTTTT